The entry below gives a single T cell receptor beta chain sequence along with its context. Its cognate antigen is unknown. The junction differs from germline at one of its ends, possibly a read error. The CDR3 covers 14 residues. Germline assignment: CDR1 SGHNT and CDR2 YENEEA. The data originate from a study of tumor and adjacent non-tumor tissue in lung cancer. Looking at the study overall: Patients were aged about 30 to 85, roughly nine men and a handful of women, stage I to III.

RNA was extracted from bulk tissue without any cell sorting. Study results and limitations: Top 100 clones took a larger repertoire share in normal lung.

Three rounds of nested PCR, following a modified ARM-PCR protocol, produced the TCRbeta library. TCRdb independently ran MiXCR on the multiplex PCR reads; one entry per CDR3 protein. The table records over 130,000 distinct CDR3 sequences, 66% of them present only once. The chain joins TRBV11-3 to TRBJ2-1; D perhaps matches TRBD2 (5 bases). This receptor was identified in a man between 60 and 75 years old with small cell lung cancer. The sequenced sample consisted of lung tumor tissue. Written as DNA, the CDR3 is TGTGCCAGCGGCTTAAGCCGGGGATGGAATGAGCAGTTCTTT. The encoded protein is CASGLSRGWNEQFF. The full variable domain, with the rest looked up from reference TRBV11-3 and TRBJ2-1, is EAGVVQSPRYKIIEKKQPVAFWCNPISGHNTLYWYLQNLGQGPELLIRYENEEAVDDSQLPKDRFSAERLKGVDSTLKIQPAELGDSAVYLCASGLSRGWNEQFFGPGTRLTVL.